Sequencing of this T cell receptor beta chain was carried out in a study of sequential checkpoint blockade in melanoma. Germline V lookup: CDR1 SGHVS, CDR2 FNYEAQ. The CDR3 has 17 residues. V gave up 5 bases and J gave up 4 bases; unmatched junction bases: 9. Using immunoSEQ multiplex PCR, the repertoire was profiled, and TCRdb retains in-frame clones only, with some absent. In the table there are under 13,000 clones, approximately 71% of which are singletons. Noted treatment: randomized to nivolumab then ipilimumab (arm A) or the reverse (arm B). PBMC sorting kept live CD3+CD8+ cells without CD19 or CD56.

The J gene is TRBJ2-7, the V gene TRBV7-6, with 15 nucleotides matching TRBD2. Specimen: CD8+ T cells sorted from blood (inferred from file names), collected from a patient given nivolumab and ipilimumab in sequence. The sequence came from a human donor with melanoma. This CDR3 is CASSPGLAGGMNYEQYF. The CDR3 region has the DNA TGTGCCAGCAGCCCCGGACTAGCGGGAGGGATGAATTACGAGCAGTACTTC.